Listed below are T cell receptor beta chains from one sample, sequenced in a study of patients and donors after allogeneic stem cell transplantation. A single record per CDR3 protein comes from TCRdb applying MiXCR to the RT-PCR reads. The data contain hundreds of thousands of distinct CDR3 sequences, 16% of them singletons. The sample comprised blood, either unsorted or a sorted T cell fraction (not recorded which). The receptors derive from a human donor who was either an allogeneic HSCT recipient or a stem cell or donor lymphocyte infusion donor (not recorded which). It is not recorded whose cells these are; they may come from a transplant donor. CDR3s include the opening cysteine and the closing phenylalanine or tryptophan. The D gene is left open where the match is weak. Clone size is shown for a subset of rows, as once, few, many or a class of expanded clone.

V gene	clone size	J gene	D gene	CDR3 DNA	CDR3 protein
TRBV20-1	few	TRBJ2-3	TRBD2	TGCAGTGCTACTGGACTAGCGGGAGGGACTGGGGGTACGCAGTATTTT	CSATGLAGGTGGTQYF
TRBV30	.	TRBJ1-4	TRBD1	TGTGCCTGGAGTTTCAGTCGACAGGGGAGAAAACTGTTTTTT	CAWSFSRQGRKLFF
TRBV20-1	few	TRBJ1-6	TRBD1	TGCAGTGCTAGAGATCTGCAGGGGGCCACCTATAATTCACCCCTCCACTTT	CSARDLQGATYNSPLHF
TRBV7-9	.	TRBJ2-7	.	TGTGCCAGCAGCTTGGAACTAGCAGGGTACGAGCAGTACTTC	CASSLELAGYEQYF
TRBV7-6	few	TRBJ2-2	.	TGTGCCAGCAGCTTGAACAGAATGAACACCGGGGAGCTGTTTTTT	CASSLNRMNTGELFF
TRBV12-5	few	TRBJ1-2	.	TGTGCTAGTGGTCCCGGGATAAACTATGGCTACACCTTC	CASGPGINYGYTF
TRBV7-7	few	TRBJ2-5	TRBD2	TGTGCTAGCAGCTTTAATCGGGGGGGACAAGAGACCCAGTACTTC	CASSFNRGGQETQYF
TRBV12-3/TRBV12-4	few	TRBJ2-6	.	TGTGCCAGCACCTCCGGGGAACCTGGGGCCAACGTCCTGACTTTC	CASTSGEPGANVLTF
TRBV7-3	few	TRBJ2-2	TRBD2	TGTGCCAGCAGCCCTTCTAGCGGGGCGACCGGGGAGCTGTTTTTT	CASSPSSGATGELFF
TRBV9	.	TRBJ2-1	TRBD2	TGTGCCAGCACCGCGGGAGTCCCCTCCTACAATGAGCAGTTCTTC	CASTAGVPSYNEQFF
TRBV5-1	few	TRBJ2-3	TRBD1	TGCGCCAGCAGCTGGACAGGGGCCCTGCGGGATACGCAGTATTTT	CASSWTGALRDTQYF
TRBV7-8	few	TRBJ1-4	.	TGTGCCAGCAGCTTATACCGGGGGCAAGGTGAAGCGACTAATGAAAAACTGTTTTTT	CASSLYRGQGEATNEKLFF
TRBV20-1	.	TRBJ2-1	TRBD2	TGCAGTGCTAGAGATGGGTCGGGAGGTAGGAATGAGCAGTTCTTC	CSARDGSGGRNEQFF
TRBV7-9	.	TRBJ2-1	TRBD1	TGTGCCAGCAGCCACCGGGACAGGGTTTGGGAGCAGTTCTTC	CASSHRDRVWEQFF
TRBV29-1	.	TRBJ2-5	TRBD2	TGCAGCGTTAATAGCGGGAACCAAGAGACCCAGTACTTC	CSVNSGNQETQYF